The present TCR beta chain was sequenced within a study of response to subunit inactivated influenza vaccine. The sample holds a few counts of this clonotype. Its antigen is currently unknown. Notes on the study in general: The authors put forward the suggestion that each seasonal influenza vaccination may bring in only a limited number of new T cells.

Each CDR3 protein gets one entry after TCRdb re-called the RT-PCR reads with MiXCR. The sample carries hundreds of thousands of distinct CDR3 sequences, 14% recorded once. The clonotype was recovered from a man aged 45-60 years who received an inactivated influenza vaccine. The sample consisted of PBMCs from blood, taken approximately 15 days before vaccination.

CDR3 in amino acids: CASSVVGGSTDTQYF. The CDR3 DNA reads TGCGCCAGCAGCGTCGTTGGGGGAAGCACAGATACGCAGTATTTT. The chain carries TRBV5-1 and TRBJ2-3; tentatively, D is TRBD1 or TRBD2 (5 bases each). The ends were cut back, 4 bases at V and 0 bases at J, with 12 bases in the middle. Germline values: CDR1 SGHRS, CDR2 YFSETQ. The CDR3 sequence is 15 residues long.